The TCR beta chain under discussion was sequenced for a study of regulatory T cells in long-lasting Graves disease. Study information: Persistent cases took antithyroid drugs over 5 years and stayed TSH receptor antibody positive. Study-level results: There was favoring of TRBV28, TRBJ1-2 and TRBJ2-5 in persistent disease. Persistent Graves' cases showed lower TCR diversity than newly diagnosed cases.

Regarding this clonotype: Its target is unknown. This may arise from a read error, as a much more abundant clone is one base away.

CDR3-region Arm-PCR and iRepertoire HTBI primers produced the TCR beta libraries. In the authors' methods: In the combined samples, roughly 60 TRBV and some 15 TRBJ segments were identified. MiXCR was run by TCRdb on the multiplex PCR reads, yielding one entry per CDR3 protein. For this entry, the V and J calls and clone size follow TCRdb and not the study's own pipeline. Here the sample spans about 400,000 distinct CDR3 sequences, 20% being singletons. Looked up from germline, CDR1 is SNHLY and CDR2 is FYNNEI. The CDR3 has 14 residues. The time point is: persistent/refractory GD, antithyroid drugs over 5 years with positive TRAb. Preparation of the TCR library used RNA extracted from PBMCs.

The receptor comes from a female donor with Graves disease. This sample comprised peripheral blood mononuclear cells (PBMCs), obtained when the disease was refractory, from a patient treated with antithyroid drugs. The chain has TRBV2 and TRBJ1-2, with 10 bases fitting TRBD1. The CDR3 here is CAGRNMGTGDGYTF. CDR3 nucleotide sequence: TGTGCCGGCAGGAATATGGGGACAGGGGACGGCTACACCTTC.